This T cell receptor (beta chain) was identified during a study of control samples from healthy donors and cancer patients. TCRdb keeps only in-frame clones here, not all; method: immunoSEQ multiplex PCR. In the table there are more than 95,000 clones, around 90% of which are singletons. The V gene lost 3 bases and the J gene lost 13 bases, with 12 bases spanning the gap. The CDR3 has 12 residues. The receptor was isolated from a woman aged 70 to 79 in good health. Sequenced material: blood. The chain combines TRBV12-3 or TRBV12-4 with TRBJ1-4, with D maybe TRBD1 (5 bases). The CDR3 DNA sequence: TGTGCCAGCAGTTTTTATCCAGGGCTACTGTTTTTT. It is translated as CASSFYPGLLFF.